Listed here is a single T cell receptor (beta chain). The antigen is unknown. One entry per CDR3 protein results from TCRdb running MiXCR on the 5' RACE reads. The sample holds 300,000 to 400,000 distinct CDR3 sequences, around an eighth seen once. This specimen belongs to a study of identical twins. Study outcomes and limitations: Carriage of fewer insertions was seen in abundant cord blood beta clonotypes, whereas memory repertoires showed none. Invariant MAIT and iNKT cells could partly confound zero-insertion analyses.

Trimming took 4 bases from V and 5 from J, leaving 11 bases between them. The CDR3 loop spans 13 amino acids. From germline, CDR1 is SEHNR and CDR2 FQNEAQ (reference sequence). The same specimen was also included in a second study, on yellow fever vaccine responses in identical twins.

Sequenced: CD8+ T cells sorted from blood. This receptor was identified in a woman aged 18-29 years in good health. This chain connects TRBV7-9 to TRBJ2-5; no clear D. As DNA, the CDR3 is TGTGCCAGCAGCTCCCGCGCGTTGGAGACCCAGTACTTC. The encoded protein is CASSSRALETQYF.